This is a list of T cell receptor beta chains from one sample in a study of T-cell reconstitution after alpha-beta-depleted transplantation in children. TCRdb reprocessed the PCR reads with MiXCR, giving one entry per CDR3 protein. Seen here are 300,000 to 400,000 distinct CDR3 sequences, roughly 15% observed once, and the top ten hold approximately 38%. The sample consisted of PBMCs, mostly from graft donor cells, taken 360 days after TCRalphabeta/CD19-depleted stem cell transplant. The receptors stem from a male patient aged 2-9 years who had a stem cell transplant for acute lymphoblastic leukemia, so the T cells may come from the graft donor. The CDR3 runs from the conserved cysteine through the conserved F or W. The D gene is left open where the match is weak. Rows give clone size only sometimes, using once, few, many, or a class for an expanded clone.

clone size	V gene	J gene	D gene	CDR3 DNA	CDR3 protein
few	TRBV6-1	TRBJ2-5	TRBD1	TGTGCCAGCAGGCTACTAGACAGGGGAGAGACCCAGTACTTC	CASRLLDRGETQYF
few	TRBV9	TRBJ2-5	NA	TGTGCCAGCAGCGGTCGAAGTCAGGGACATCTACCCCCACAAGAGACCCAGTACTTC	CASSGRSQGHLPPQETQYF
few	TRBV7-8	TRBJ2-7	NA	TGTGCCAGCAGCGAGTTGATCTACGAGCAGTACTTC	CASSELIYEQYF
few	TRBV6-5	TRBJ2-7	NA	TGTGCCAGCAGTTCCCGGGAGTGGGGTCGGTACGAGCAGTACTTC	CASSSREWGRYEQYF
few	TRBV20-1	TRBJ2-5	NA	TGCAGTGCTAGACTAGCAGGGCAAGAGACCCAGTACTTC	CSARLAGQETQYF
NA	TRBV13	TRBJ1-4	TRBD1	TGTGCCAGCAGCCCCGGGACAGGGGGCGCGAGCCCTGATAGGGCAACTAATGAAAAACTGTTTTTT	CASSPGTGGASPDRATNEKLFF
NA	TRBV12-3/TRBV12-4	TRBJ1-3	NA	TGTGCCAGCAGGGGGACACAGGGAAGCTCTGGAAACACCATATATTTT	CASRGTQGSSGNTIYF
few	TRBV6-1	TRBJ2-5	NA	TGTGCCAGCAGTGAAGCGACCCACCCAGCTAGCCTGCAGACCCAGTACTTC	CASSEATHPASLQTQYF
NA	TRBV4-1	TRBJ2-7	TRBD2	TGCGCCAGCAGCCAAGAGGCCGCGGGAGCCTACGAGCAGTACTTC	CASSQEAAGAYEQYF
few	TRBV20-1	TRBJ2-1	NA	TGCAGTGCTCTCGGGGATGAGCAGTTCTTC	CSALGDEQFF
NA	TRBV6-6	TRBJ2-7	NA	TGTGCCAGCAGTCCAGCTTCCGAGCAGTACTTC	CASSPASEQYF
few	TRBV19	TRBJ2-3	NA	TGTGCCAGTAGTATACAGGGCACAGATACGCAGTATTTT	CASSIQGTDTQYF
NA	TRBV4-2	TRBJ2-1	TRBD1	TGTGCCAGCAGCCAATCCCCCGGGACAGGCTTCTACAATGAGCAGTTCTTC	CASSQSPGTGFYNEQFF
NA	TRBV14	TRBJ1-1	NA	TGTGCCAGCAGCCAAGACCCGTTGGTGGGGGGGAACACTGAAGCTTTCTTT	CASSQDPLVGGNTEAFF
few	TRBV2	TRBJ2-2	TRBD2	TGTGCCAGCAGTGCCTCCCAGACGGGGGGCACCGGGGAGCTGTTTTTT	CASSASQTGGTGELFF
NA	TRBV6-2/TRBV6-3	TRBJ2-3	TRBD2	TGTGCCAGCAGGCCCTTGGGACTAGCGGGAGGTTTTCCAGATACGCAGTATTTT	CASRPLGLAGGFPDTQYF
NA	TRBV28	TRBJ2-1	NA	TGTGCCAGCAGTTTAAGTCTAGCCTCCTACAATGAGCAGTTCTTC	CASSLSLASYNEQFF
NA	TRBV6-5	TRBJ2-2	NA	TGTGCCAGCAGTCTACCTACGAACACCGGGGAGCTGTTTTTT	CASSLPTNTGELFF
NA	TRBV4-3	TRBJ2-5	TRBD2	TGCGCCAGCAGCCAAGAAGAGGGCGGGAGTGGGGGGACCCAGTACTTC	CASSQEEGGSGGTQYF
few	TRBV30	TRBJ2-1	NA	TGTGCCTGGAGTGTAGTATACAATGAGCAGTTCTTC	CAWSVVYNEQFF
NA	TRBV12-3/TRBV12-4	TRBJ2-1	TRBD2	TGTGCCAGCACCCAGACTAGCGGCAACTACAATGAGCAGTTCTTC	CASTQTSGNYNEQFF
NA	TRBV14	TRBJ1-2	NA	TGTGCCAGCAGCCAACTACGAGACAGGACCTCTGGCTACACCTTC	CASSQLRDRTSGYTF
NA	TRBV27	TRBJ1-2	NA	TGTGCCAGCAGGCCCACTTGGGCTAACTATGGCTACACCTTC	CASRPTWANYGYTF
NA	TRBV9	TRBJ1-6	NA	TGTGCCAGCAGCGTCCGGAACGGGGGTTCACCCCTCCACTTT	CASSVRNGGSPLHF